Included here is one T cell receptor (beta chain) sequence, with context. These data are taken from a study of blood T cell repertoires in COVID-19. Study details: Both acute and convalescent COVID-19 samples were obtained from the United States, Italy and Spain.

Between the trimmed V and J ends, which lost 6 bases and 5 bases, there was a span of 13 bases. The CDR3 is made up of 13 amino acids. In the source study's methods: How many nucleated cells were present was estimated from reference gene primer amplification. The method was immunoSEQ multiplex PCR; TCRdb's version includes in-frame clones alone and lacks a portion of them. The DNA gave D and trimming, while V, J and clone size come from that table. The sample lists some 80,000 clones, roughly 91% seen once, with roughly 20% in the top ten. The specimen was peripheral blood. The chain couples TRBV12-3 or TRBV12-4 to TRBJ1-1; TRBD1 might be the D (6 bases). The source of this sequence is a human donor in a cohort sampled during active COVID-19. The CDR3 region is CASRLQQGTEAFF. The CDR3 DNA sequence: TGTGCCAGCAGGCTGCAACAGGGTACTGAAGCTTTCTTT.